The 14 T cell receptor beta chains below come from one sample, sequenced in a study of shared clonotypes between healthy human individuals. Sequencing was performed with immunoSEQ multiplex PCR; in TCRdb, only in-frame clones are kept and a portion is missing. The repertoire holds over 95,000 clones, with around 68% as singletons. Sequenced: memory CD8+ T cells sorted from blood. Subset meaning: CD45RO+ cells pooled with CCR7-negative TemRA cells. The receptors stem from a woman aged 25 to 39 in good health.

The rearrangement links TRBV11-2 to TRBJ2-7; unclear D gene. CDR3 size: 14 residues. In germline, CDR1 is SGHAT, CDR2 FQNNGV. V lost 1 base and J lost 2, with 9 bases in between. This chain's CDR3 is CASSLGSIPYEQYF. The CDR3 bases are TGTGCCAGCAGCTTAGGGTCCATCCCCTACGAGCAGTACTTC.

V is TRBV5-4 and J is TRBJ2-5; 14 bases are a match to TRBD2. V dropped 4 bases and J dropped 7; count of bases not matched to a gene: 6. Germline CDR1 reads SGHNT; CDR2 reads YYREEE (reference sequence). The CDR3 length is 15 residues. CDR3 in DNA: TGTGCCAGCAGCCAGGGACTAGCGGGAGATGTGACCCAGTACTTC. This gives the protein CASSQGLAGDVTQYF. Variable domain in full (rest from reference TRBV5-4 and TRBJ2-5): ETGVTQSPTHLIKTRGQQVTLRCSSQSGHNTVSWYQQALGQGPQFIFQYYREEENGRGNFPPRFSGLQFPNYSSELNVNALELDDSALYLCASSQGLAGDVTQYFGPGTRLLVL.

This clone was seen a single time. The rearrangement uses TRBV6-1 and TRBJ2-1; D might be TRBD2 (6 bases). There are 17 residues in the CDR3. Trimming took 1 base from V and 0 from J, leaving 13 bases between them. Germline values: CDR1 MNHNS, CDR2 SASEGT. The CDR3 here is CASSEGLAAYSYNEQFF. The CDR3 DNA reads TGTGCCAGCAGTGAAGGATTAGCGGCTTACTCCTACAATGAGCAGTTCTTC.

The chain uses TRBV18 and TRBJ1-1; 7 nucleotides match TRBD1. J gave up 1 base and V 2 bases, and 7 bases lay outside the gene matches. This CDR3 has 16 amino acids. Germline V CDR1 and CDR2: KGHSH, LQKENI. CDR3 sequence reads: CASSPTQGLGNTEAFF. CDR3 sequence (DNA): TGTGCCAGCTCACCAACACAGGGGCTAGGGAACACTGAAGCTTTCTTT.

This clone occurred once. The chain has TRBV6-4 and TRBJ1-1; D is possibly TRBD1 (5 bases). The ends were cut back, 7 bases at V and 6 bases at J, with 18 bases in the middle. The CDR3 extends over 14 amino acids. Germline values: CDR1 MRHNA, CDR2 SNTAGT. The CDR3 loop is CASTHDPGNPEAFF. CDR3 nucleotide sequence: TGTGCCAGCACTCATGACCCAGGGAATCCTGAAGCTTTCTTT.

The chain links TRBV19 to TRBJ2-2; D remains unclear. The CDR3 runs to 13 residues. V lost 3 bases and J lost 3, with 5 bases in between. Germline V gives CDR1 LNHDA, CDR2 SQIVND (reference sequence). The chain's CDR3 is CASSIIHTGELFF. The CDR3 region has the DNA TGTGCCAGTAGTATTATTCACACCGGGGAGCTGTTTTTT.

V gene TRBV25-1 combines with J gene TRBJ1-5; 8 nucleotides align to TRBD1. The CDR3 extends over 15 amino acids. Germline CDR1 MGHDK, CDR2 SYGVNS. With V trimmed by 3 bases and J by 2 bases, 3 bases remained unmatched. CDR3 region: CASSETGEGNQPQHF. In nucleotides, the CDR3 is TGTGCCAGCAGTGAGACAGGGGAGGGCAATCAGCCCCAGCATTTT.

This chain connects TRBV25-1 to TRBJ2-1; TRBD2 agrees at 10 bases. The CDR3 covers 16 residues. Germline V gene data show CDR1 as MGHDK and CDR2 as SYGVNS. The trim removed 5 bases at V and 0 bases at J, leaving 4 bases unmatched. CDR3 sequence reads: CASSTLAGVSYNEQFF. In DNA form, the CDR3 reads TGTGCCAGCAGTACCCTAGCGGGAGTCTCCTACAATGAGCAGTTCTTC.

This chain joins TRBV15 and TRBJ2-3, with no clear D. The CDR3 is 15 residues long. The germline V gene encodes CDR1 LNHNV and CDR2 YYDKDF (reference sequence). V shed 1 base and J shed 1 base, with 9 bases lying between them. For the CDR3, the DNA is TGTGCCACCAGCAGAGTTCGGGTCGGCACAGATACGCAGTATTTT. Translating it yields CATSRVRVGTDTQYF.

The CDR3 loop reads CASSIDRSSGNTIYF. The CDR3 nucleotides are TGTGCCAGTAGTATTGACAGGTCCTCTGGAAACACCATATATTTT. The chain combines TRBV19 with TRBJ1-3, with D possibly being TRBD1 (6 bases). V was shortened by 3 bases and J by 0 bases, with 9 bases between the two germline ends. The CDR3 is 15 amino acids. The V gene's germline CDR1 is LNHDA and CDR2 SQIVND (reference sequence).

This clone was picked up one time. V is TRBV6-5 and J is TRBJ2-5; D ambiguous. V dropped 8 bases and J dropped 3 bases, with 4 bases sitting between them. CDR3 length: 10 amino acids. Germline CDR1 is MNHEY and CDR2 is SVGAGI. The CDR3, as DNA: TGTGCCAGCGGAGAAGAGACCCAGTACTTC. This sequence encodes CASGEETQYF.

This chain links TRBV23-1 with TRBJ2-7, with TRBD1 matching over 8 bases. TRBV23-1 is classed as an ORF, of uncertain function. The CDR3 spans 17 residues. The J segment lost 0 bases and the V segment lost 7 bases, leaving 14 bases of the junction unmatched. The CDR3 is CASTPGTGALSSYEQYF. The CDR3 nucleotides read TGCGCCAGCACCCCCGGGACAGGTGCGCTAAGCTCCTACGAGCAGTACTTC.

This clone was observed a few times. J is TRBJ2-6 and V is TRBV30, with D hard to call. Trimming removed 2 bases from V and 4 bases from J, with 6 bases in between. In germline, CDR1 is GTSNPN, CDR2 SVGIG (reference sequence). This CDR3 comprises 13 residues. In nucleotides, the CDR3 is TGTGCCTGGAGTCCGACCGGGGCCAACGTCCTGACTTTC. Encoded protein: CAWSPTGANVLTF.

The chain is built from TRBV6-1 and TRBJ2-7, with 9 bases identical to TRBD1. The germline V gene has CDR1 MNHNS and CDR2 SASEGT. This CDR3 spans 17 amino acids. V lost 4 bases to trimming and J lost 5 bases; unmatched junction nucleotides: 15. Here the CDR3 DNA reads TGTGCCAGCAGTGGTCGCTTATTCCGGGACAGGGTCAACGAGCAGTACTTC. It encodes CASSGRLFRDRVNEQYF.